The 14 T cell receptor beta chains below all came from one sample that was sequenced in a study of OX40 agonist ivuxolimab in advanced cancers. The assay was immunoSEQ multiplex PCR, and TCRdb's table has in-frame clones only and misses some. The sample contains tens of thousands of clones, about 85% of which appear only once. Sequencing was performed on CD4+ or CD8+ T cells sorted from blood, taken in a trial of the OX40 agonist ivuxolimab. These receptors came from an adult with an advanced solid tumor such as melanoma, head and neck, liver or kidney cancer.

The chain combines TRBV28 with TRBJ1-2; 12 positions agree with TRBD1. This CDR3 contains 18 residues. From germline, CDR1 is MDHEN and CDR2 SYDVKM. The V and J ends lost 5 bases and 7 bases, in that order; junction bases with no gene match: 17. DNA for the CDR3: TGTGCCAGCAGTCCCTGGGGCAATCCGGGACAGGGGGCGTCTGGCTACACCTTC. Encoded protein: CASSPWGNPGQGASGYTF.

The chain has TRBV5-1 and TRBJ2-2, with TRBD2 identical over 9 bases. The CDR3 consists of 15 residues. Looked up from germline, CDR1 is SGHRS and CDR2 is YFSETQ. Germline trimming cut 0 bases from V and 3 bases from J; bases unmatched to any gene: 0. CDR3 in amino acids: CASSLEREDTGELFF. The CDR3 coding sequence is TGCGCCAGCAGCTTGGAGCGGGAGGACACCGGGGAGCTGTTTTTT.

The J gene is TRBJ2-1, the V gene TRBV7-9; no definite D call. Trimming left V 4 bases short and J 8 bases short, with 18 bases between. There are 15 residues in the CDR3. Germline V CDR1 and CDR2: SEHNR, FQNEAQ (reference sequence). The CDR3 nucleotides read TGTGCCAGCAGCTCGGACGGTCTTCCTCTTTATGAGCAGTTCTTC. It codes for CASSSDGLPLYEQFF.

V gene TRBV23-1 combines with J gene TRBJ2-4; D is possibly TRBD1 (6 bases). TRBV23-1 is marked as an open reading frame, function uncertain. With 0 bases removed from V and 0 bases from J, the gap between germline ends came to 12 bases. The CDR3 spans 17 residues. CDR3 sequence: CASSQSDRPLAKNIQYF. In DNA, the CDR3 is TGCGCCAGCAGTCAATCCGACAGGCCCCTAGCCAAAAACATTCAGTACTTC.

V gene TRBV5-1 combines with J gene TRBJ2-2; a weak D match, TRBD1 (6 bases). V lost 4 bases, J lost 5 bases, and 12 bases lay in between. CDR3 length equals 14 residues. Germline lookup yields CDR1 SGHRS and CDR2 YFSETQ. The CDR3 spells CASSLLTGTGELFF. The CDR3 DNA sequence: TGCGCCAGCAGCCTGCTCACAGGGACCGGGGAGCTGTTTTTT.

The chain combines TRBV10-3 with TRBJ2-7; 7 nucleotides align to TRBD1. CDR1 and CDR2 from the germline V gene are ENHRY and SYGVKD. CDR3 size: 16 residues. V lost 5 bases and J lost 0; bases outside the gene matches: 10. CDR3 nucleotide sequence: TGTGCCATCAGTCAAACGAGGACAGGCCTCTCCTACGAGCAGTACTTC. Translation gives CAISQTRTGLSYEQYF.

This clone was picked up one time. This chain uses TRBV9 with TRBJ1-4; no definite D call. Trimming removed 1 base at V and 0 bases at J, with 10 bases between. In germline, CDR1 is SGDLS, CDR2 YYNGEE. This CDR3 has 16 amino acids. The DNA for the CDR3 is TGTGCCAGCAGCGTACGAGGCAGCCCAACTAATGAAAAACTGTTTTTT. It is translated as CASSVRGSPTNEKLFF.

The V call is TRBV19, the J call TRBJ2-3, with 16 nucleotides matching TRBD2. CDR3 length equals 18 residues. After removal of 3 bases from V and 11 bases from J, the junction contained 14 bases not matched to a gene. CDR1 and CDR2 from the germline V gene are LNHDA and SQIVND (reference sequence). CDR3 protein: CASSMRSGTSGRVRGQYF. The CDR3 nucleotides are TGTGCCAGTAGTATGAGGAGCGGGACTAGCGGGAGGGTTCGCGGGCAGTATTTT.

As DNA, the CDR3 is TGTGCCAGCAGTGAAGTCAGGGGTGACTATGGCTACACCTTC. It encodes CASSEVRGDYGYTF. The rearrangement joins TRBV6-1 to TRBJ1-2; D perhaps matches TRBD1 (6 bases). The V gene lost 1 base and the J gene lost 3 bases, with 9 bases spanning the gap. This CDR3 has 14 amino acids. The germline CDR1 and CDR2 sequences are MNHNS and SASEGT.

The genes are TRBV10-3 and TRBJ2-5; 8 positions match TRBD1. Germline V gene sequence: CDR1 ENHRY, CDR2 SYGVKD. The CDR3 spans 15 residues. Trimming took 4 bases from V and 3 from J; bases not matched to a gene: 7. The CDR3 DNA reads as TGTGCCATCAGTGCGGGACAGGCGAAGAAAGAGACCCAGTACTTC. It is translated as CAISAGQAKKETQYF.

The rearrangement uses TRBV19 and TRBJ2-5; no reliable D call. TRBJ2-7 matches the DNA end more closely, so the J call is doubtful. CDR1 is LNHDA, CDR2 SQIVND, per germline (reference sequence). This CDR3 is 13 amino acids long. The CDR3 sequence: CASSISTSYEQYF. CDR3 sequence (DNA): TGTGCCAGTAGTATATCTACCTCCTACGAGCAGTACTTC.

In its sample, this clone was seen a few times. This sequence joins TRBV4-1 and TRBJ2-1; 7 bases agree with TRBD2. This CDR3 spans 17 amino acids. Per germline, CDR1 MGHRA and CDR2 YSYEKL. The ends lost 4 bases at V and 4 bases at J; junction bases unmatched: 13. The CDR3 protein is CASSRPRGGSEYNEQFF. The CDR3 DNA sequence: TGCGCCAGCAGCCGCCCTCGCGGCGGGAGCGAATACAATGAGCAGTTCTTC.

The CDR3, as DNA: TGTGCCATCAGTCGAGCCCTCGGGGATCAGCCCCAGCATTTT. Translating it yields CAISRALGDQPQHF. This chain uses TRBV10-3 with TRBJ1-5; D is unresolved. The CDR3 has 14 residues. In germline, CDR1 is ENHRY, CDR2 SYGVKD. V was clipped by 5 bases and J by 5 bases, with 13 bases between them.

A note on this clone: This CDR3 is also generated by other DNA sequences in the sample. The chain is built from TRBV5-4 and TRBJ2-3; D unresolved. Germline V gene sequence: CDR1 SGHNT, CDR2 YYREEE (reference sequence). Trimming pared 0 bases from V and 0 bases from J, leaving 5 bases between. This CDR3 has 14 residues. CDR3 in DNA: TGTGCCAGCAGCTTGGGTGGAAGCACAGATACGCAGTATTTT. Amino acids: CASSLGGSTDTQYF. Full variable domain (outside the CDR3, taken from reference TRBV5-4 and TRBJ2-3): ETGVTQSPTHLIKTRGQQVTLRCSSQSGHNTVSWYQQALGQGPQFIFQYYREEENGRGNFPPRFSGLQFPNYSSELNVNALELDDSALYLCASSLGGSTDTQYFGPGTRLTVL.